Shown below are 25 T cell receptor beta chains from a single sample sequenced in a study of graft-versus-host responses after intestinal transplantation. Their antigens remain unidentified. The table came from immunoSEQ multiplex PCR; TCRdb's copy has only in-frame clones and leaves some out. The profile shows over 100,000 clones, 90% to 95% of them singletons. This material consisted of unstimulated CD8+ T cells sorted from spleen or lymph node cells, taken before intestinal transplant. The receptors here all came from a human donor who received an intestinal transplant.

The chain links TRBV7-8 to TRBJ1-1; D call uncertain. The V gene lost 1 base and the J gene lost 3 bases, with 6 bases spanning the gap. Germline V lookup: CDR1 SGHVS, CDR2 FQNEAQ. The CDR3 covers 13 residues. CDR3 in DNA: TGTGCCAGCAGCTTAGGGAGCCACACTGAAGCTTTCTTT. It is translated as CASSLGSHTEAFF.

A note on this clone: Other DNA sequences of this sample code for an identical CDR3. The chain combines TRBV28 with TRBJ2-7; the match to TRBD1 covers 8 bases. J gave up 4 bases and V 6 bases, and 8 bases lay outside the gene matches. This CDR3 is 14 amino acids long. Germline V CDR1 and CDR2: MDHEN, SYDVKM. CDR3 DNA: TGTGCCAGCAGGGGGACAGGCCTAACTTACGAGCAGTACTTC. The encoded protein is CASRGTGLTYEQYF. Supplemented by reference TRBV28 and TRBJ2-7, the full variable domain reads DVKVTQSSRYLVKRTGEKVFLECVQDMDHENMFWYRQDPGLGLRLIYFSYDVKMKEKGDIPEGYSVSREKKERFSLILESASTNQTSMYLCASRGTGLTYEQYFGPGTRLTVT.

The chain carries TRBV28 and TRBJ2-3; tentatively, D is TRBD1 or TRBD2 (5 bases each). The germline V and J ends were trimmed by 4 bases and 6 bases, with 5 bases remaining between them. The germline V gene has CDR1 MDHEN and CDR2 SYDVKM. This CDR3 region has 11 residues. The CDR3 DNA follows: TGTGCCAGCAGTTGGGGGGATACGCAGTATTTT. Protein sequence: CASSWGDTQYF. Together with reference TRBV28 and TRBJ2-3, the CDR3 gives the full variable domain: DVKVTQSSRYLVKRTGEKVFLECVQDMDHENMFWYRQDPGLGLRLIYFSYDVKMKEKGDIPEGYSVSREKKERFSLILESASTNQTSMYLCASSWGDTQYFGPGTRLTVL.

CDR3 protein: CASSLSGIMGDTQYF. The DNA of the CDR3 is TGTGCCAGCAGTTTAAGTGGGATAATGGGAGATACGCAGTATTTT. The J gene is TRBJ2-3, the V gene TRBV27; no definite D call. The CDR3 loop spans 15 amino acids. Trimming cost V 2 bases and J 5 bases, with 14 bases left between them. Germline V gene sequence: CDR1 MNHEY, CDR2 SMNVEV (reference sequence).

This sequence joins TRBV6-5 and TRBJ2-7; no firm D call. Germline CDR1 reads MNHEY; CDR2 reads SVGAGI. Trimming took 4 bases from V and 7 from J, leaving 20 bases between them. The CDR3 spans 15 residues. The chain's CDR3 is CASSSPDGPRWEQYF. The CDR3 bases are TGTGCCAGCAGTTCCCCTGATGGCCCGCGGTGGGAGCAGTACTTC.

With regard to this clone: This specimen includes other DNA sequences encoding the same CDR3. V is TRBV5-1 and J is TRBJ1-2; D is undetermined. Germline V gene data show CDR1 as SGHRS and CDR2 as YFSETQ. The V and J ends lost 0 bases and 2 bases respectively, with 26 bases between them. CDR3 length equals 20 residues. The CDR3 is CASSLASLTLLTPRNYGYTF. CDR3 nucleotides: TGCGCCAGCAGCTTGGCCTCTTTGACCCTTTTAACCCCGAGGAACTATGGCTACACCTTC. The variable domain in full, with the rest retrieved from reference TRBV5-1 and TRBJ1-2, is KAGVTQTPRYLIKTRGQQVTLSCSPISGHRSVSWYQQTPGQGLQFLFEYFSETQRNKGNFPGRFSGRQFSNSRSEMNVSTLELGDSALYLCASSLASLTLLTPRNYGYTFGSGTRLTVV.

Concerning this clone: Germline is not matched at one junction end, which may reflect a read error. This chain links TRBV7-7 with TRBJ2-4; tentatively, D is TRBD2 (5 bases). This CDR3 comprises 13 residues. Per the germline V gene, CDR1 is SSHAT and CDR2 is FNYEAQ (reference sequence). CDR3 nucleotide sequence: TGTGCTAGCAGCTTGTCGGTAGCGACCATTCAGTACTTC. This encodes CASSLSVATIQYF.

The chain uses TRBV5-1 and TRBJ2-7, with D unclear. V lost 4 bases to trimming and J lost 4 bases, with 15 bases between them. The germline gives CDR1 SGHRS, CDR2 YFSETQ. There are 14 residues in the CDR3. The CDR3 is CASSPARSGYEQYF. The DNA for the CDR3 is TGCGCCAGCAGCCCAGCTAGGAGTGGATACGAGCAGTACTTC. The whole variable domain, remainder taken from reference TRBV5-1 and TRBJ2-7, is KAGVTQTPRYLIKTRGQQVTLSCSPISGHRSVSWYQQTPGQGLQFLFEYFSETQRNKGNFPGRFSGRQFSNSRSEMNVSTLELGDSALYLCASSPARSGYEQYFGPGTRLTVT.

This clone was detected once. The V and J genes are TRBV30 and TRBJ1-6; D possibly corresponds to TRBD1 (5 bases). The CDR3 is made up of 19 amino acids. The V end lost 7 bases, the J end lost 0 bases, and 25 bases lay between the germline ends. Looked up from germline, CDR1 is GTSNPN and CDR2 is SVGIG (reference sequence). CDR3 DNA sequence: TGTGCCTCGTACCGGGACTTTGATAACCCGGACTCCTATAATTCACCCCTCCACTTT. Protein: CASYRDFDNPDSYNSPLHF.

The V call is TRBV4-1, the J call TRBJ2-1, with 10 bases matching TRBD2. CDR1 MGHRA and CDR2 YSYEKL come from the germline V gene. The V segment lost 4 bases and the J segment 6 bases; nucleotides outside the gene matches: 3. The CDR3 length is 14 residues. CDR3 in amino acids: CASSPSGRGNEQFF. The CDR3 DNA sequence: TGCGCCAGCAGCCCTAGCGGGAGAGGCAATGAGCAGTTCTTC.

The chain recombines TRBV19 with TRBJ1-2; no clear D gene. From germline, CDR1 is LNHDA and CDR2 SQIVND (reference sequence). This CDR3 is 13 amino acids long. The germline V and J ends were trimmed by 2 bases and 3 bases, with 7 bases remaining between them. CDR3 nucleotides: TGTGCCAGTAGTATAAACGCCGACTATGGCTACACCTTC. Encoded protein: CASSINADYGYTF.

The chain has TRBV4-1 and TRBJ2-2; D perhaps matches TRBD2 (6 bases). This CDR3 spans 19 amino acids. The germline gives CDR1 MGHRA, CDR2 YSYEKL. Trimming took off 4 bases at V and 0 bases at J, with 21 bases between the two ends. This CDR3 reads CASSLIGSGGTANTGELFF. CDR3 DNA: TGCGCCAGCAGCCTAATAGGGTCTGGCGGGACGGCGAACACCGGGGAGCTGTTTTTT.

The J gene is TRBJ2-1, the V gene TRBV5-6; TRBD2 is a possible D gene (6 bases). The CDR3 is made up of 12 amino acids. Germline V gene data show CDR1 as SGHDT and CDR2 as YYEEEE. Trimming cost V 4 bases and J 10 bases, with 12 bases left between them. CDR3 nucleotides: TGTGCCAGCAGCCAACTTGGAGGGGAGCAGTTCTTC. Translation gives CASSQLGGEQFF.

The CDR3 sequence is CATSREFTYNEQFF. The CDR3 DNA is TGTGCCACCAGCAGAGAATTTACATACAATGAGCAGTTCTTC. This chain uses TRBV15 with TRBJ2-1; D call uncertain. The CDR3 has 14 amino acids. CDR1 LNHNV and CDR2 YYDKDF come from the germline V gene (reference sequence). V was pared by 0 bases and J by 4 bases, with 7 bases between. The whole variable domain, remainder taken from reference TRBV15 and TRBJ2-1, is DAMVIQNPRYQVTQFGKPVTLSCSQTLNHNVMYWYQQKSSQAPKLLFHYYDKDFNNEADTPDNFQSRRPNTSFCFLDIRSPGLGDTAMYLCATSREFTYNEQFFGPGTRLTVL.

The gene calls are TRBV28 and TRBJ2-1, with 8 positions matching TRBD2. After removal of 8 bases from V and 4 bases from J, the junction contained 7 bases not matched to a gene. Per germline, CDR1 MDHEN and CDR2 SYDVKM. The CDR3 runs to 14 residues. CDR3 sequence (DNA): TGTGCCAGCGTCGGGGCTAGCGGGTACAATGAGCAGTTCTTC. Amino acids: CASVGASGYNEQFF.

The genes are TRBV4-1 and TRBJ1-1; TRBD1 matches at 7 bases. CDR3 length: 16 amino acids. The V gene end was trimmed by 6 bases and the J gene end by 0 bases; junction bases not matched to a gene: 10. The germline CDR1 and CDR2 sequences are MGHRA and YSYEKL. Here the CDR3 reads CASRFRDRALNTEAFF. DNA for the CDR3: TGCGCCAGCAGATTCCGCGACAGGGCTCTGAACACTGAAGCTTTCTTT.

This clone was observed a single time. The genes are TRBV10-3 and TRBJ2-3; no clear D. The CDR3 is 11 residues long. The germline V gene encodes CDR1 ENHRY and CDR2 SYGVKD. V lost 3 bases, J lost 4 bases, and 2 bases lay in between. The CDR3 sequence: CAISDPDTQYF. The DNA for the CDR3 is TGTGCCATCAGTGACCCAGATACGCAGTATTTT.

The chain uses TRBV19 and TRBJ1-1; 7 nucleotides line up with TRBD1. V was pared by 5 bases and J by 0 bases, with 9 bases of the junction left unmatched. CDR1 LNHDA and CDR2 SQIVND come from the germline V gene (reference sequence). The CDR3 sequence is 16 residues long. CDR3 nucleotide sequence: TGTGCCAGTAGTCCCGGGACAGTCTTTATGAACACTGAAGCTTTCTTT. Protein: CASSPGTVFMNTEAFF.

This sequence joins TRBV6-1 and TRBJ2-1; D is perhaps TRBD1 or TRBD2 (5 bases each). The CDR3 runs 15 residues. Germline V lookup: CDR1 MNHNS, CDR2 SASEGT. V was pared by 3 bases and J by 9 bases, with 18 bases between. The CDR3 DNA sequence: TGTGCCAGCAGTGATGGGGCGAACTCCAGCGGTGAGCAGTTCTTC. Protein sequence: CASSDGANSSGEQFF.

The V gene is TRBV19, the J gene TRBJ2-3; D unresolved. The CDR3 covers 16 residues. Trimming took 5 bases from V and 0 from J, leaving 15 bases between them. Germline V gives CDR1 LNHDA, CDR2 SQIVND (reference sequence). CDR3 in DNA: TGTGCCAGTAGTTGGTTGGCGCGTCCGAGCACAGATACGCAGTATTTT. Translated, it gives CASSWLARPSTDTQYF.

The J gene is TRBJ2-7, the V gene TRBV6-1; D may be TRBD1 (5 bases). The CDR3 runs to 11 residues. Trimming removed 10 bases at V and 6 bases at J, with 13 bases between. Germline V gene lookup returns CDR1 MNHNS and CDR2 SASEGT. CDR3 amino acids: CAKGDGGEQYF. DNA of the CDR3: TGTGCCAAAGGGGATGGCGGCGAGCAGTACTTC.

This clone has only a few counts. The CDR3 DNA follows: TGTGCCAGCAGTGAAGCAGTCGACAGTTCTTACGAGCAGTACTTC. It encodes CASSEAVDSSYEQYF. The chain links TRBV6-1 to TRBJ2-7; maybe TRBD1 (5 bases). Germline loops: CDR1 MNHNS, CDR2 SASEGT. Trimming took 0 bases from V and 4 from J, leaving 13 bases between them. The CDR3 extends over 15 amino acids.

The rearrangement links TRBV6-5 to TRBJ2-3, with D unresolved. The ends were cut back, 7 bases at V and 1 base at J, with 9 bases in the middle. The CDR3 totals 13 residues. The V gene's germline CDR1 is MNHEY and CDR2 SVGAGI. CDR3 amino acids: CASTLGGTDTQYF. Written as DNA, the CDR3 is TGTGCCAGCACCCTTGGCGGCACAGATACGCAGTATTTT.

This chain joins TRBV25-1 and TRBJ2-7, with a possible D match to TRBD2 (6 bases). The CDR3 has 13 residues. Germline CDR1 MGHDK, CDR2 SYGVNS. The V and J ends lost 6 bases and 3 bases respectively, with 12 bases between them. CDR3 nucleotides: TGTGCCAGCAGCACCGGGAGTTTCTACGAGCAGTACTTC. Amino acids: CASSTGSFYEQYF.

The V and J genes are TRBV28 and TRBJ1-2, with TRBD1 identical over 7 bases. The CDR3 is 13 residues long. V lost 6 bases to trimming and J lost 2 bases; unmatched junction nucleotides: 3. CDR1 MDHEN and CDR2 SYDVKM come from the germline V gene. Here the CDR3 DNA reads TGTGCCAGCAGGGACAGGCTGAACTATGGCTACACCTTC. Its protein is CASRDRLNYGYTF.